These 17 T cell receptor beta chains were all obtained from the same sample, sequenced in a study of beta chain features in type 1 diabetes. Reverse transcribing all isolated RNA meant expressed TCRB transcripts were sequenced. Produced via immunoSEQ multiplex PCR; TCRdb's table is partial and in-frame only. This sample yields fewer than 900,000 clones, of which around a sixth are seen a single time; around 0.02% belongs to the top ten. Sequenced sample: naive CD4+ T cells from blood. These receptors all come from a woman aged 18-29 years in good health.

The rearrangement uses TRBV5-4 and TRBJ2-7; TRBD2 matches at 8 bases. Per germline, CDR1 SGHNT and CDR2 YYREEE (reference sequence). V gave up 0 bases and J gave up 2 bases; unmatched junction bases: 4. The CDR3 consists of 15 residues. The CDR3 reads CASSLGPGGPYEQYF. CDR3 in DNA: TGTGCCAGCAGCTTGGGTCCGGGAGGGCCCTACGAGCAGTACTTC.

This chain links TRBV18 with TRBJ1-2, with D perhaps TRBD1 (5 bases). The CDR3 consists of 14 residues. V was trimmed by 0 bases and J by 4 bases, leaving 9 bases between them. Per germline, CDR1 KGHSH and CDR2 LQKENI. In DNA form, the CDR3 reads TGTGCCAGCTCACCACCGAACAGGATCTATGGCTACACCTTC. It is translated as CASSPPNRIYGYTF. The full variable domain, completed using reference TRBV18 and TRBJ1-2, is NAGVMQNPRHLVRRRGQEARLRCSPMKGHSHVYWYRQLPEEGLKFMVYLQKENIIDESGMPKERFSAEFPKEGPSILRIQQVVRGDSAAYFCASSPPNRIYGYTFGSGTRLTVV.

V gene TRBV19 combines with J gene TRBJ2-5, with D perhaps matching TRBD2 (6 bases). CDR1 and CDR2 (germline): LNHDA, SQIVND (reference sequence). Trimming removed 5 bases at V and 5 bases at J, with 15 bases between. The CDR3 is made up of 14 amino acids. For the CDR3, the DNA is TGTGCCAGTAGTCCCTCTAACGGAGGGGAGACCCAGTACTTC. It translates to CASSPSNGGETQYF.

The CDR3 region is CASSSLPTNTEAFF. CDR3 bases: TGTGCCAGCAGTTCTTTGCCAACGAACACTGAAGCTTTCTTT. This chain links TRBV6-5 with TRBJ1-1; D not certain. The length of the CDR3 is 14 residues. The ends were cut back, 4 bases at V and 1 base at J, with 10 bases in the middle. Germline CDR1 reads MNHEY; CDR2 reads SVGAGI.

The chain couples TRBV10-3 to TRBJ1-1, with a possible D match to TRBD1 (5 bases). The CDR3 consists of 16 residues. Germline V gene lookup returns CDR1 ENHRY and CDR2 SYGVKD. The V end lost 6 bases, the J end lost 0 bases, and 17 bases lay between the germline ends. This CDR3 is CAIRDNSGPLNTEAFF. For the CDR3, the DNA is TGTGCCATCAGGGACAACAGTGGACCCTTGAACACTGAAGCTTTCTTT.

The chain links TRBV28 to TRBJ2-1, with 8 positions matching TRBD2. The J segment lost 1 base and the V segment lost 6 bases, leaving 5 bases of the junction unmatched. Germline values: CDR1 MDHEN, CDR2 SYDVKM. The CDR3 length is 15 residues. The CDR3 nucleotides read TGTGCCAGCAGACCTGGACTAGCATCCTACAATGAGCAGTTCTTC. This codes for CASRPGLASYNEQFF.

This clone was counted a few times. The rearrangement joins TRBV7-2 to TRBJ2-5; 10 bases line up with TRBD2. Germline V lookup: CDR1 SGHTA, CDR2 FQGNSA. Trimming cost V 3 bases and J 5 bases; bases outside gene matches: 12. The CDR3 contains 17 residues. The CDR3 DNA follows: TGTGCCAGCAGCTTGGGATTGAGCGGGAGGGCCTTGGAGACCCAGTACTTC. This gives the protein CASSLGLSGRALETQYF.

This chain joins TRBV7-3 and TRBJ2-7; weak D call: TRBD2 (6 bases). Trimming pared 2 bases from V and 2 bases from J, leaving 13 bases between. The CDR3 is 15 residues long. The germline V gene encodes CDR1 SGHTA and CDR2 FQGTGA. The CDR3 coding sequence is TGTGCCAGCAGCTTACTTGGCGGAGGGGCCTACGAGCAGTACTTC. Residues: CASSLLGGGAYEQYF.

This clone was counted a few times. Other DNA sequences in this sample translate to the same CDR3. The chain carries TRBV18 and TRBJ2-2; D is uncertain. V shed 1 base and J shed 3 bases, with 3 bases lying between them. Germline V gene data show CDR1 as KGHSH and CDR2 as LQKENI. CDR3 length equals 13 residues. The CDR3 region is CASSPQYTGELFF. In nucleotides, the CDR3 is TGTGCCAGCTCACCACAATACACCGGGGAGCTGTTTTTT.

The chain recombines TRBV11-2 with TRBJ2-7; possible D gene TRBD2, 6 bases. The CDR3 runs 15 residues. CDR1 is SGHAT and CDR2 is FQNNGV in the germline V gene. V shed 4 bases and J shed 0 bases, with 13 bases lying between them. The CDR3 reads CASSSSGTFSYEQYF. The CDR3 DNA is TGTGCCAGCAGCTCCTCCGGGACTTTCTCCTACGAGCAGTACTTC.

J is TRBJ2-1 and V is TRBV7-3; maybe TRBD2 (7 bases). Trimming removed 5 bases from V and 8 bases from J, with 16 bases in between. This CDR3 spans 14 amino acids. Germline lookup yields CDR1 SGHTA and CDR2 FQGTGA. The CDR3 sequence: CASSPPGEGDEQFF. DNA of the CDR3: TGTGCCAGCAGCCCCCCAGGGGAGGGCGATGAGCAGTTCTTC.

V usage is TRBV7-2 and J usage is TRBJ2-7, with TRBD2 matching over 12 bases. This CDR3 has 15 residues. V gave up 0 bases and J gave up 6 bases; unmatched junction bases: 3. The germline gives CDR1 SGHTA, CDR2 FQGNSA. CDR3 bases: TGTGCCAGCAGCTTAGCCCCGGGACTAGCGGGCGAGCAGTACTTC. It translates to CASSLAPGLAGEQYF.

The J gene is TRBJ1-1, the V gene TRBV28; possibly TRBD1 for D (5 bases). Germline values: CDR1 MDHEN, CDR2 SYDVKM. V lost 5 bases, J lost 5 bases, and 18 bases lay in between. The length of the CDR3 is 15 residues. CDR3 residues: CASSPLVWGRTEAFF. CDR3 nucleotides: TGTGCCAGCAGTCCCCTGGTTTGGGGCAGGACTGAAGCTTTCTTT.

CDR3 sequence: CATSRTEKYQETQYF. The CDR3, as DNA: TGTGCCACCAGCAGAACTGAGAAGTACCAAGAGACCCAGTACTTC. The chain has TRBV15 and TRBJ2-5; D remains unclear. The CDR3 loop spans 15 amino acids. Trimming pared 2 bases from V and 0 bases from J, leaving 10 bases between. Germline V gene sequence: CDR1 LNHNV, CDR2 YYDKDF (reference sequence).

The chain has TRBV18 and TRBJ1-5, with 10 bases identical to TRBD1. The V gene's germline CDR1 is KGHSH and CDR2 LQKENI. V was pared by 3 bases and J by 2 bases, with 4 bases of the junction left unmatched. The CDR3 has 16 residues. The CDR3 here is CASSPSGTGGNQPQHF. CDR3 in DNA: TGTGCCAGCTCACCGAGCGGGACAGGGGGCAATCAGCCCCAGCATTTT.

Only a few counts were recorded for this clone. V usage is TRBV28 and J usage is TRBJ1-5; 12 nucleotides align to TRBD1. The trim removed 5 bases at V and 7 bases at J, leaving 9 bases unmatched. The CDR3 has 16 amino acids. Germline V lookup: CDR1 MDHEN, CDR2 SYDVKM. The CDR3 protein is CASSAPGQGARQPQHF. CDR3 sequence (DNA): TGTGCCAGCAGTGCTCCGGGACAGGGGGCACGGCAGCCCCAGCATTTT.

This chain joins TRBV7-9 and TRBJ2-3; TRBD1 matches at 8 bases. V lost 2 bases, J lost 3 bases, and 7 bases stayed unmatched. The CDR3 totals 16 residues. The germline CDR1 and CDR2 sequences are SEHNR and FQNEAQ (reference sequence). The CDR3 loop is CASSLSGDRTTDTQYF. The DNA for the CDR3 is TGTGCCAGCAGCTTAAGTGGGGACAGGACAACAGATACGCAGTATTTT.